This is a list of T cell receptor beta chains from one sample in a study of cytomegalovirus exposure and HLA in healthy donors. Measured with immunoSEQ multiplex PCR; TCRdb has only the in-frame clones, and not every one. The sample includes around 190,000 clones, 70% to 80% of them seen just once. The sample was PBMCs. The receptors were sampled from a man aged 60-69 years in good health and CMV-seronegative. The CDR3 runs from the conserved cysteine through the conserved F or W. D genes are given only for firm matches. Only part of the rows carry a size: once, few, many, or a class if the clone is expanded.

d_call,clone_size,j_call,v_call,cdr3_aa,cdr3_nt
NA,NA,TRBJ1-2,TRBV19,CASSIDRGSVYGYTF,TGTGCCAGTAGTATAGACCGCGGGTCTGTCTATGGCTACACCTTC
TRBD2,NA,TRBJ2-3,TRBV18,CASSPSGGADTQYF,TGTGCCAGCTCACCCAGCGGGGGGGCAGATACGCAGTATTTT
TRBD1,NA,TRBJ2-7,TRBV27,CASSLMLGQSSYEQYF,TGTGCCAGCAGTTTGATGCTGGGACAGTCCTCCTACGAGCAGTACTTC
TRBD1,few,TRBJ2-7,TRBV5-4,CASSRDSPPGEF,TGTGCCAGCAGCCGGGACAGCCCACCCGGGGAGTTC
NA,NA,TRBJ1-6,TRBV5-1,CASSKGRVNSPLHF,TGCGCCAGCAGCAAAGGCAGGGTGAATTCACCCCTCCACTTT
TRBD2,NA,TRBJ2-2,TRBV6-6,CASTLAGVDSGELFF,TGTGCCAGCACCTTAGCGGGGGTGGATTCCGGGGAGCTGTTTTTT
TRBD1,NA,TRBJ2-7,TRBV19,CASSMGQGGGYEQYF,TGTGCCAGTAGTATGGGACAGGGGGGCGGCTACGAGCAGTACTTC
NA,NA,TRBJ1-1,TRBV5-4,CASSPDAGRTEAFF,TGTGCCAGCAGCCCGGATGCGGGTCGGACTGAAGCTTTCTTT
NA,few,TRBJ1-1,TRBV10-1,CASSRQNTEAFF,TGCGCCAGCAGCCGACAGAACACTGAAGCTTTCTTT
NA,NA,TRBJ1-5,TRBV2,CASSEMGGVQPQNF,TGTGCCAGCAGTGAAATGGGGGGGGTTCAGCCCCAGAATTTT
NA,NA,TRBJ2-7,TRBV7-8,CASSLGRRVYEQYF,TGTGCCAGCAGCTTAGGTCGGCGGGTCTACGAGCAGTACTTC
NA,NA,TRBJ1-2,TRBV28,CASSSTFRGYTF,TGTGCCAGCTCGAGCACTTTTCGTGGCTACACCTTC
NA,few,TRBJ2-2,TRBV4-1,CASSQEEGVSTGELFF,TGCGCCAGCAGCCAAGAGGAAGGGGTCTCGACCGGGGAGCTGTTTTTT
NA,NA,TRBJ2-2,TRBV19,CASSIGGAGLGELFF,TGTGCCAGTAGTATTGGAGGAGCAGGACTTGGGGAGCTGTTTTTT
NA,NA,TRBJ2-1,TRBV2,CASNYEGDNEQFF,TGTGCCAGCAACTACGAAGGCGACAATGAGCAGTTCTTC
TRBD1,NA,TRBJ2-2,TRBV4-1,CASSRSLQGVTGELFF,TGCGCCAGCAGCCGGTCCCTACAGGGGGTCACCGGGGAGCTGTTTTTT
TRBD1,few,TRBJ2-3,TRBV28,CASRTGTGILLEDTQYF,TGTGCCAGCAGAACAGGGACAGGGATTCTTCTGGAGGATACGCAGTATTTT
TRBD1,NA,TRBJ1-4,TRBV5-1,CASSPREGAVGNEKLFF,TGCGCCAGCAGCCCACGCGAGGGGGCGGTGGGGAATGAAAAACTGTTTTTT
NA,NA,TRBJ2-7,TRBV4-1,CASSQETRYEQYF,TGCGCCAGCAGCCAAGAGACACGCTACGAGCAGTACTTC
TRBD2,NA,TRBJ2-7,TRBV4-1,CASSQGASGLTLSYEQYF,TGCGCCAGCAGCCAAGGGGCTAGCGGACTTACCCTCTCCTACGAGCAGTACTTC
TRBD1,NA,TRBJ2-3,TRBV4-1,CASSQEAPGQGALHTQYF,TGCGCCAGCAGCCAAGAGGCCCCGGGACAGGGGGCTTTGCATACGCAGTATTTT
NA,NA,TRBJ1-5,TRBV2,CASSGSVELLDSNQPQHF,TGTGCCAGCAGTGGGAGTGTGGAGCTACTGGATAGCAATCAGCCCCAGCATTTT
NA,NA,TRBJ2-5,TRBV11-2,CASSETGIQTQYF,TGTGCCAGCAGTGAAACCGGGATCCAGACCCAGTACTTC
TRBD1,NA,TRBJ2-2,TRBV5-4,CASWDRGQAGELFF,TGTGCCAGCTGGGACAGGGGGCAAGCCGGGGAGCTGTTTTTT
TRBD2,NA,TRBJ2-7,TRBV18,CASSPKSLAGSYEQYF,TGTGCCAGCTCACCAAAGTCCCTAGCGGGTTCCTACGAGCAGTACTTC
NA,NA,TRBJ2-1,TRBV29-1,CSVKTGGEYNEQFF,TGCAGCGTTAAGACGGGGGGCGAGTACAATGAGCAGTTCTTC
TRBD2,NA,TRBJ2-7,TRBV5-4,CASSLTSGRYEQYF,TGTGCCAGCAGCTTGACGTCCGGGAGGTACGAGCAGTACTTC
NA,few,TRBJ1-5,TRBV19,CASSIDNRSNQPQNF,TGTGCCAGTAGTATAGATAATCGGAGCAATCAGCCCCAGAATTTT
NA,NA,TRBJ2-2,TRBV7-9,CASSATGELFF,TGTGCCAGCAGCGCGACCGGGGAGCTGTTTTTT
NA,NA,TRBJ2-7,TRBV7-6,CASSLGPSRDEQYF,TGTGCCAGCAGCTTAGGCCCCTCCAGGGACGAGCAGTACTTC
NA,few,TRBJ2-5,TRBV4-1,CASSQEGGTDQETQYF,TGCGCCAGCAGCCAAGAAGGCGGGACAGACCAAGAGACCCAGTACTTC
NA,NA,TRBJ1-2,TRBV18,CASSPRGAGDYGYPF,TGTGCCAGCTCCCCCCGTGGGGCAGGGGACTATGGCTACCCCTTC
NA,NA,TRBJ1-4,TRBV4-1,CASSQAWPATNEKLFF,TGCGCCAGCAGCCAAGCTTGGCCAGCAACTAATGAAAAACTGTTTTTT
NA,NA,TRBJ1-2,TRBV19,CASSPDSLSNYGYPF,TGTGCCAGTAGTCCGGACAGCCTTTCTAACTATGGCTACCCCTTC
NA,NA,TRBJ2-5,TRBV18,CASSPPNQRETQYF,TGTGCCAGCTCACCACCGAACCAACGGGAGACCCAGTACTTC
TRBD2,NA,TRBJ2-1,TRBV11-2,CASSTSGGVRFF,TGTGCCAGCAGCACAAGCGGGGGTGTGCGGTTCTTC
NA,few,TRBJ1-6,TRBV6-1,CASSALFDSYNSPLHF,TGTGCCAGCAGTGCACTTTTCGACAGCTATAATTCACCCCTCCACTTT
NA,NA,TRBJ1-1,TRBV4-1,CASSQLLSQNTEAFF,TGCGCCAGCAGCCAATTGCTTAGTCAGAACACTGAAGCTTTCTTT
NA,NA,TRBJ2-3,TRBV5-4,CASEMGGTQYF,TGTGCCAGCGAAATGGGGGGTACGCAGTATTTT
TRBD1,NA,TRBJ1-5,TRBV5-4,CASSLAGGSNQPQNF,TGTGCCAGCAGCTTGGCAGGGGGTAGCAATCAGCCCCAGAATTTT
TRBD2,NA,TRBJ2-3,TRBV27,CASSSGGHTTKLDITDTQYF,TGTGCCAGCAGTAGCGGGGGACACACGACGAAACTTGACATCACAGATACGCAGTATTTT
NA,many,TRBJ1-1,TRBV7-8,CASSFRQTAEAFF,TGTGCCAGCAGCTTTAGACAGACCGCTGAAGCTTTCTTT
TRBD1,NA,TRBJ1-1,TRBV15,CATKSEQGARGGTEAFF,TGTGCCACCAAATCGGAACAGGGGGCACGCGGGGGGACTGAAGCTTTCTTT
TRBD2,NA,TRBJ2-7,TRBV4-1,CASRRQSRTSGSYEQYF,TGCGCCAGCAGGCGACAATCCCGGACTAGCGGGAGCTACGAGCAGTACTTC
NA,NA,TRBJ1-5,TRBV6-1,CASSDYRVFQPQHF,TGTGCCAGCAGTGACTACAGGGTTTTTCAGCCCCAGCATTTT
NA,NA,TRBJ1-1,TRBV28,CASSLARFEAFF,TGTGCCAGCAGTTTGGCGAGGTTCGAAGCTTTCTTT
NA,NA,TRBJ1-2,TRBV30,CAWSVLAGGGYTF,TGTGCCTGGAGTGTACTGGCCGGGGGGGGCTACACCTTC
TRBD1,NA,TRBJ1-5,TRBV4-2,CASSQDWGQWDQPQNF,TGTGCCAGCAGCCAAGATTGGGGACAGTGGGATCAGCCCCAGAATTTT
NA,NA,TRBJ1-5,TRBV30,CAWTGTFRGNQPQHF,TGTGCCTGGACTGGGACTTTCCGGGGCAATCAGCCCCAGCATTTT